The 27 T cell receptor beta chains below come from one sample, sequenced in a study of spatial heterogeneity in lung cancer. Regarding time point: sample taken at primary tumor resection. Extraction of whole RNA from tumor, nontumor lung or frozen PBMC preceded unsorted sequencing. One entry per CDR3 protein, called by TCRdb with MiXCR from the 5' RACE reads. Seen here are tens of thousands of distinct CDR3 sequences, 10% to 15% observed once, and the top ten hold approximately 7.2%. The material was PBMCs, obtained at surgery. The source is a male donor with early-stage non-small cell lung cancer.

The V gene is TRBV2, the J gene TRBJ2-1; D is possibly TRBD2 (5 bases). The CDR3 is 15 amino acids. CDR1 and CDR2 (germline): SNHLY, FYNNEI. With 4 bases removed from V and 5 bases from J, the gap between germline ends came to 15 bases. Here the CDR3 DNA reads TGTGCCAGCAGTGTGGGCAGGATGGGAGACAATGAGCAGTTCTTC. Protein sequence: CASSVGRMGDNEQFF.

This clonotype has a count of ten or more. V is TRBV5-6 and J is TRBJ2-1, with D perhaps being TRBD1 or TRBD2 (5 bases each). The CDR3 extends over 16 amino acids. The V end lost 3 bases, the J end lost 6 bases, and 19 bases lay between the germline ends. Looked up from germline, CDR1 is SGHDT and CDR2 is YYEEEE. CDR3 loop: CASSWGTASPSNEQFF. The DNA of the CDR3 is TGTGCCAGCAGCTGGGGGACGGCCTCTCCCTCCAATGAGCAGTTCTTC.

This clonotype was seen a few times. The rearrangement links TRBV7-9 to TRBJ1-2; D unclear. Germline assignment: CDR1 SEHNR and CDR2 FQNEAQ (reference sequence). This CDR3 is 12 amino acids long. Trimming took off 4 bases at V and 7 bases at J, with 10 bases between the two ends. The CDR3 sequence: CASSSGLGGYTF. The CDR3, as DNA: TGTGCCAGCAGCTCCGGACTAGGTGGCTACACCTTC.

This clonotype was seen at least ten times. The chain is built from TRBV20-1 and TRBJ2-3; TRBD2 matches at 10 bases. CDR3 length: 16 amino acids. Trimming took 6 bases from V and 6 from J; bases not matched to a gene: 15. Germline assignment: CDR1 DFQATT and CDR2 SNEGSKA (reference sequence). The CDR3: CSAKRQGSGGSDTQYF. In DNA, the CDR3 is TGCAGTGCCAAGAGGCAGGGTAGCGGGGGGTCGGATACGCAGTATTTT.

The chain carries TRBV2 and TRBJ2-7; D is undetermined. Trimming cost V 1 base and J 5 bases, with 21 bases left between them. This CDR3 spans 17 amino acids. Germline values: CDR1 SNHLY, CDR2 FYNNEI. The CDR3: CASSEVRLMEFGDEQYF. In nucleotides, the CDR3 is TGTGCCAGCAGTGAAGTGAGGTTGATGGAATTCGGAGACGAGCAGTACTTC.

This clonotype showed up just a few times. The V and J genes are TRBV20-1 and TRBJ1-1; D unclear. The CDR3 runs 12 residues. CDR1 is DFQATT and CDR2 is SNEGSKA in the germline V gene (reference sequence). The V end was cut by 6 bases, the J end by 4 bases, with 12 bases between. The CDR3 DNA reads TGCAGTGCCCTATCATGGGGCACTGAAGCTTTCTTT. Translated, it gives CSALSWGTEAFF.

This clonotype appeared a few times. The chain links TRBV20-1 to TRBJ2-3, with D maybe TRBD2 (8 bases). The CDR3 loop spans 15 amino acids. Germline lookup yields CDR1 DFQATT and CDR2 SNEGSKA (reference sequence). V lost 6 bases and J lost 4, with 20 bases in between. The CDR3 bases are TGCAGTGCCGCGGGGGGTGAGGGGGCCCCAGATACGCAGTATTTT. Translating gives CSAAGGEGAPDTQYF.

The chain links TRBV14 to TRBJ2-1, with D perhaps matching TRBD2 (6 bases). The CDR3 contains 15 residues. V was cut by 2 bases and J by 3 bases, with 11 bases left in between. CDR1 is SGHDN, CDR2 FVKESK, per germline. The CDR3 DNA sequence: TGTGCCAGCAGCCAATTGACTAGAAGCTACAATGAGCAGTTCTTC. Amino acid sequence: CASSQLTRSYNEQFF.

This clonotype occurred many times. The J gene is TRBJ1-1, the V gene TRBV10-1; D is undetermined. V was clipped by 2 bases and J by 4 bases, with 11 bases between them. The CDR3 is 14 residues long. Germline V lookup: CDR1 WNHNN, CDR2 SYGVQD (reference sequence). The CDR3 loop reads CASSEIRGGTEAFF. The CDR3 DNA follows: TGCGCCAGCAGTGAGATCCGGGGAGGCACTGAAGCTTTCTTT.

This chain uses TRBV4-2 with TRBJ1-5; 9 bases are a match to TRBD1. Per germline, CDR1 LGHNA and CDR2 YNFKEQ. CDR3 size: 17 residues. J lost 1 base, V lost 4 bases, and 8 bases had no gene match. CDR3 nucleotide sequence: TGTGCCAGCAGCCCAGAACATGGGACAGGGAGCAATCAGCCCCAGCATTTT. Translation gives CASSPEHGTGSNQPQHF.

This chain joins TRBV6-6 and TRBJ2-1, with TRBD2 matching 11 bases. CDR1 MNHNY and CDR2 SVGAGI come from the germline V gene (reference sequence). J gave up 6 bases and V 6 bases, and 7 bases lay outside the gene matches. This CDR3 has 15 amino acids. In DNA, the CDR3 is TGTGCCAGCAGACCAGGAGGACTAGCGGGCAATGAGCAGTTCTTC. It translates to CASRPGGLAGNEQFF.

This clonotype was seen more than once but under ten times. The CDR3 DNA sequence: TGTGCCAGCACCCCCCTCGGGGCGGCCAGCACAGATACGCAGTATTTT. This translates into CASTPLGAASTDTQYF. The chain combines TRBV12-3 or TRBV12-4 with TRBJ2-3; TRBD1 or TRBD2 may be the D gene (5 bases each). V was clipped by 7 bases and J by 0 bases, with 17 bases between them. The CDR3 has 16 residues.

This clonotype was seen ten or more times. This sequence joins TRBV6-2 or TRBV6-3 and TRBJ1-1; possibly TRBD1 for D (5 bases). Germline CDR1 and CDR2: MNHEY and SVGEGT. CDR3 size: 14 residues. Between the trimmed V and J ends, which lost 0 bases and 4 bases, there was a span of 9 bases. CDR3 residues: CASSYSFGATEAFF. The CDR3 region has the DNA TGTGCCAGCAGTTACTCTTTCGGGGCCACTGAAGCTTTCTTT.

The CDR3 sequence: CASSTQNRAFF. For the CDR3, the DNA is TGTGCCAGCAGCACCCAGAACAGGGCTTTCTTT. This chain uses TRBV5-6 with TRBJ1-1; D is perhaps TRBD1 (5 bases). This CDR3 has 11 residues. V shed 4 bases and J shed 11 bases, with 12 bases lying between them. From germline, CDR1 is SGHDT and CDR2 YYEEEE.

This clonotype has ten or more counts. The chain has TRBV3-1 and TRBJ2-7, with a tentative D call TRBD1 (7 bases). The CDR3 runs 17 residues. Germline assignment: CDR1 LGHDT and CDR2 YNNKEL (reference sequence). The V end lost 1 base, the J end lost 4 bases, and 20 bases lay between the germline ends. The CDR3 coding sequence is TGTGCCAGCAGCCAAGTATCAGGGGGGACAGCACGTTACGAGCAGTACTTC. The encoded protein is CASSQVSGGTARYEQYF.

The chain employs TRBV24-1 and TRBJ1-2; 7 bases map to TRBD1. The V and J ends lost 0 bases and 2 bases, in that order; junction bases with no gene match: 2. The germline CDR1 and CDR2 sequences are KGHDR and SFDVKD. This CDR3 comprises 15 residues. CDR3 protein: CATSDLAGGNYGYTF. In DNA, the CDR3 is TGTGCCACCAGTGATTTGGCAGGGGGAAACTATGGCTACACCTTC.

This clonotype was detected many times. CDR3 protein: CASSSRQGAGTGELFF. The CDR3 region has the DNA TGTGCCAGCAGCTCTCGACAGGGGGCGGGCACCGGGGAGCTGTTTTTT. The chain is built from TRBV7-3 and TRBJ2-2; TRBD1 agrees at 10 bases. This CDR3 spans 16 amino acids. The V gene end was trimmed by 4 bases and the J gene end by 4 bases; junction bases not matched to a gene: 6. In germline, CDR1 is SGHTA, CDR2 FQGTGA.

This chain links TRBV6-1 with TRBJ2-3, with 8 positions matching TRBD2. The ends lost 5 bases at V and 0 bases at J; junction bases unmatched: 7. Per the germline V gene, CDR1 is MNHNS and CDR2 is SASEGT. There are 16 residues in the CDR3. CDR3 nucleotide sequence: TGTGCCAGCAGTTCCAGCGGGAGAAGAAGCACAGATACGCAGTATTTT. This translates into CASSSSGRRSTDTQYF.

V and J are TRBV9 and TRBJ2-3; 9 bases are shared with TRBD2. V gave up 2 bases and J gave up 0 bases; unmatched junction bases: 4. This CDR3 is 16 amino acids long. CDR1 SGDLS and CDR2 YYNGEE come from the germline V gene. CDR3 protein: CASSVDLAGSTDTQYF. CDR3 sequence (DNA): TGTGCCAGCAGCGTGGACCTAGCGGGGAGCACAGATACGCAGTATTTT. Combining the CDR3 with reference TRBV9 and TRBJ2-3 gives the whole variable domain DSGVTQTPKHLITATGQRVTLRCSPRSGDLSVYWYQQSLDQGLQFLIQYYNGEERAKGNILERFSAQQFPDLHSELNLSSLELGDSALYFCASSVDLAGSTDTQYFGPGTRLTVL.

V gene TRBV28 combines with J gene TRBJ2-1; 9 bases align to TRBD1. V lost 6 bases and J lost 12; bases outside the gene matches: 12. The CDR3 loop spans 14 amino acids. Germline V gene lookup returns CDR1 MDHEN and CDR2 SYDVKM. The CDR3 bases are TGTGCCAGCAGCCCCCTAGACAGGGGGTTAGGGCAGTTCTTC. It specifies CASSPLDRGLGQFF.

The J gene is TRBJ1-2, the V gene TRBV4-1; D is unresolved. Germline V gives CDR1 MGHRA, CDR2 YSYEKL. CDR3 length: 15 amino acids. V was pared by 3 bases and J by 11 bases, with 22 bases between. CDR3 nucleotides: TGCGCCAGCAGCCAGCCCGGGGTTAAGTCCCCGGGGTACACCTTC. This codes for CASSQPGVKSPGYTF.

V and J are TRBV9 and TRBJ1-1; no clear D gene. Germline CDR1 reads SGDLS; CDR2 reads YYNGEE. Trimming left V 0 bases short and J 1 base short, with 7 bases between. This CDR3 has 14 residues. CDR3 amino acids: CASSVVGENTEAFF. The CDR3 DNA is TGTGCCAGCAGCGTAGTTGGAGAGAACACTGAAGCTTTCTTT.

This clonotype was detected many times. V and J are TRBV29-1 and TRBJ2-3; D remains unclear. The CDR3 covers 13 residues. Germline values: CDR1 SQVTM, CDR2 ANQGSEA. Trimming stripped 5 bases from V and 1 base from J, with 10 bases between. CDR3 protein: CSVRSDGTDTQYF. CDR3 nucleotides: TGCAGCGTTCGTTCGGACGGCACAGATACGCAGTATTTT.

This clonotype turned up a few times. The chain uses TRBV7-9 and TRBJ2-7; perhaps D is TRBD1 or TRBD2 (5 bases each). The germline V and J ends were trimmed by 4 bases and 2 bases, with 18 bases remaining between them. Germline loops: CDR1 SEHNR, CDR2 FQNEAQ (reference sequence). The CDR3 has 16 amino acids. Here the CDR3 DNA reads TGTGCCAGCAGCTCTAATATTCCGGGACGAACCTACGAGCAGTACTTC. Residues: CASSSNIPGRTYEQYF.

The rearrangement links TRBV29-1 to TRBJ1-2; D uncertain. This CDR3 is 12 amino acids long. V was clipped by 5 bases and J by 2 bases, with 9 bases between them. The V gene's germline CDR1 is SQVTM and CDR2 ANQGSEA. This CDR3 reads CSVTAENYGYTF. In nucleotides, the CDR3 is TGCAGCGTTACTGCAGAGAACTATGGCTACACCTTC.

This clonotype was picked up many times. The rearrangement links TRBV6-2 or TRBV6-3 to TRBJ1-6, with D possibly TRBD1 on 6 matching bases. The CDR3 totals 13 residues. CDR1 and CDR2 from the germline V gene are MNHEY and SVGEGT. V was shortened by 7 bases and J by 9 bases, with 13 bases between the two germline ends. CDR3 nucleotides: TGTGCCAGCACTTCACAGGGAGTTTCACCCCTCCACTTT. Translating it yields CASTSQGVSPLHF.

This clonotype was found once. Here the CDR3 DNA reads TGTGCCAGCAGCTTAGGGGCAGGGATACTCTACGAGCAGTACTTC. Its translation: CASSLGAGILYEQYF. The chain joins TRBV7-2 to TRBJ2-7; a possible D gene is TRBD1 (5 bases). The germline gives CDR1 SGHTA, CDR2 FQGNSA. Trimming pared 1 base from V and 3 bases from J, leaving 13 bases between. This CDR3 spans 15 amino acids. Looking up the rest from reference TRBV7-2 and TRBJ2-7 gives the full variable domain: GAGVSQSPSNKVTEKGKDVELRCDPISGHTALYWYRQSLGQGLEFLIYFQGNSAPDKSGLPSDRFSAERTGGSVSTLTIQRTQQEDSAVYLCASSLGAGILYEQYFGPGTRLTVT.